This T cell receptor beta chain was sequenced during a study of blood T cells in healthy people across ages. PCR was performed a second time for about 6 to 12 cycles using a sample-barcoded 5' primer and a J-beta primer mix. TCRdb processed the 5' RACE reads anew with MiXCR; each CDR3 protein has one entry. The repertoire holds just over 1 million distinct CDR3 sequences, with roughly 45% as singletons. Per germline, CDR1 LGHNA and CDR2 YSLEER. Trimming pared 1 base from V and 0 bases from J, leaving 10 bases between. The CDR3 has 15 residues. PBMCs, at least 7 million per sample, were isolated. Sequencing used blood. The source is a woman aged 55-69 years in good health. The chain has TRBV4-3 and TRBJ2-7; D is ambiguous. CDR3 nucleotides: TGCGCCAGCAGCCAAGGAGTGGGCGCCTCCTACGAGCAGTACTTC. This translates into CASSQGVGASYEQYF.